The T cell receptor beta chain under discussion was sequenced for a study of Ad26.COV2.S vaccination and SARS-CoV-2 variants. Study results and caveats: It was vaccine recipients, not placebo recipients, who had the higher spike-specific TCR breadth.

Notes on this clone: Antigen: not known.

Treatment specified: 15 to 20 received Ad26.COV2.S at low or high dose, single or two shots; roughly 5 received placebo; per-sample allocation not given. Samples were taken on day 63 after the first vaccine or placebo injection. Produced via immunoSEQ multiplex PCR; TCRdb's table is partial and in-frame only. This table holds 400,000 to 500,000 clones, approximately 89% found once. V dropped 5 bases and J dropped 0 bases, with 14 bases sitting between them. Germline V gives CDR1 KGHSH, CDR2 LQKENI. CDR3 size: 17 residues. Source: peripheral blood, taken in a trial of Ad26.COV2.S vaccine versus placebo. The receptor was derived from a person aged 18-60 years who received the Ad26.COV2.S COVID-19 vaccine or a placebo. V gene TRBV18 combines with J gene TRBJ2-6; TRBD1 might be the D (6 bases). CDR3 protein: CASSKPGHHSGANVLTF. The CDR3 bases are TGTGCCAGCTCAAAACCGGGACACCACTCTGGGGCCAACGTCCTGACTTTC.